This entry lists 14 T cell receptor beta chains sequenced from one sample in a study of control samples from healthy donors and cancer patients. Produced via immunoSEQ multiplex PCR; TCRdb's table is partial and in-frame only. The sample shows about 220,000 clones, 85% to 95% of them seen only once. The source material was blood. These receptors originate from a middle-aged man in good health.

The J gene is TRBJ2-7, the V gene TRBV27; D gene ambiguous. The length of the CDR3 is 9 residues. Trimming removed 4 bases from V and 6 bases from J, with 1 base in between. CDR1 MNHEY and CDR2 SMNVEV come from the germline V gene (reference sequence). The CDR3 spells CASSSEQYV. The CDR3 nucleotides are TGTGCCAGCAGTTCCGAGCAGTACGTC.

The chain joins TRBV12-3 or TRBV12-4 to TRBJ1-2; D may be TRBD1 (6 bases). V shed 3 bases and J shed 4 bases, with 9 bases lying between them. The CDR3 covers 13 residues. The CDR3 DNA reads as TGTGCCAGCAGTTTGTTAGGGGGCTATGGCTACACCTTC. Its protein product is CASSLLGGYGYTF.

The chain links TRBV19 to TRBJ1-5; D not certain. CDR1 is LNHDA, CDR2 SQIVND, per germline (reference sequence). The ends were cut back, 5 bases at V and 9 bases at J, with 20 bases in the middle. CDR3 length: 15 amino acids. The CDR3 loop is CASSDYSGGLGPQHF. CDR3 nucleotide sequence: TGTGCCAGTAGTGACTACAGTGGCGGGTTGGGGCCCCAGCATTTT.

The chain employs TRBV5-1 and TRBJ1-3; TRBD1 is a possible D gene (5 bases). CDR1 is SGHRS, CDR2 YFSETQ, per germline. This CDR3 has 14 amino acids. V lost 1 base to trimming and J lost 3 bases, with 8 bases between them. The DNA for the CDR3 is TGCGCCAGCAGCTTGAAGGGGAGTGGAAACACCATATATTTT. Encoded protein: CASSLKGSGNTIYF.

This clone has a single count. V usage is TRBV27 and J usage is TRBJ1-1, with D unresolved. Germline V gene lookup returns CDR1 MNHEY and CDR2 SMNVEV (reference sequence). Trimming took 5 bases from V and 10 from J, leaving 23 bases between them. The CDR3 length is 15 residues. DNA of the CDR3: TGTGCCAGCAGTCCATGGGTGACGGCGATGGAGGGAGCTTTCTTT. The encoded protein is CASSPWVTAMEGAFF.

CDR3 nucleotide sequence: TGTGCCAGCAGTTTCTCGGGCTCCACAAATACTGAAGCTTTCTTT. Translating gives CASSFSGSTNTEAFF. The genes are TRBV28 and TRBJ1-1; no reliable D call. The ends were cut back, 3 bases at V and 5 bases at J, with 16 bases in the middle. Germline V gene sequence: CDR1 MDHEN, CDR2 SYDVKM. The CDR3 length is 15 residues.

J is TRBJ2-2 and V is TRBV10-1, with TRBD2 matching over 12 bases. The CDR3 spans 15 residues. V lost 4 bases, J lost 6 bases, and 3 bases stayed unmatched. The V gene's germline CDR1 is WNHNN and CDR2 SYGVQD (reference sequence). The CDR3 DNA is TGCGCCAGCAGTGTACTAGCGGGGGGCCCCGGGGAGCTGTTTTTT. It encodes CASSVLAGGPGELFF.

J is TRBJ2-1 and V is TRBV6-2 or TRBV6-3; 7 nucleotides align to TRBD2. The CDR3 loop spans 14 amino acids. Losses at the gene ends were 6 bases for V and 4 bases for J; bases not matched to a gene: 6. From germline, CDR1 is MNHEY and CDR2 SVGEGT. The CDR3: CASSGAGWYNEQFF. In DNA form, the CDR3 reads TGTGCCAGCAGCGGAGCGGGGTGGTACAATGAGCAGTTCTTC.

CDR3 residues: CASSLVIFGEQFF. The CDR3 DNA sequence: TGCGCCAGCAGCTTGGTAATATTTGGGGAACAGTTCTTC. This sequence joins TRBV5-1 and TRBJ2-1; no reliable D call. The CDR3 loop spans 13 amino acids. V lost 0 bases to trimming and J lost 13 bases, with 14 bases between them. Germline CDR1 SGHRS, CDR2 YFSETQ. The whole variable domain, remainder taken from reference TRBV5-1 and TRBJ2-1, is KAGVTQTPRYLIKTRGQQVTLSCSPISGHRSVSWYQQTPGQGLQFLFEYFSETQRNKGNFPGRFSGRQFSNSRSEMNVSTLELGDSALYLCASSLVIFGEQFFGPGTRLTVL.

The V and J genes are TRBV5-1 and TRBJ2-3, with 8 bases lining up with TRBD1. Germline loops: CDR1 SGHRS, CDR2 YFSETQ. The CDR3 runs 13 residues. V gave up 0 bases and J gave up 6 bases; unmatched junction bases: 0. The CDR3 DNA follows: TGCGCCAGCAGCTTGGGACAGGGGGATACGCAGTATTTT. Its translation: CASSLGQGDTQYF.

The gene calls are TRBV7-2 and TRBJ1-2; D unclear. Trimming took 4 bases from V and 4 from J, leaving 13 bases between them. Per germline, CDR1 SGHTA and CDR2 FQGNSA. This CDR3 has 14 amino acids. CDR3 amino acids: CASSSRREPYGYTF. CDR3 nucleotides: TGTGCCAGCAGCTCTCGCCGGGAGCCCTATGGCTACACCTTC. Filled out from reference TRBV7-2 and TRBJ1-2, the complete variable domain reads GAGVSQSPSNKVTEKGKDVELRCDPISGHTALYWYRQSLGQGLEFLIYFQGNSAPDKSGLPSDRFSAERTGGSVSTLTIQRTQQEDSAVYLCASSSRREPYGYTFGSGTRLTVV.

This chain connects TRBV18 to TRBJ2-1, with D hard to call. The CDR3 runs to 13 residues. The germline V gene encodes CDR1 KGHSH and CDR2 LQKENI. Trimming left V 0 bases short and J 9 bases short, with 9 bases between. The CDR3 sequence: CASSPPSPGEQFF. In DNA, the CDR3 is TGTGCCAGCTCACCACCGTCGCCCGGTGAGCAGTTCTTC.

The gene calls are TRBV7-2 and TRBJ1-1; D gene unclear. This CDR3 has 13 amino acids. Per the germline V gene, CDR1 is SGHTA and CDR2 is FQGNSA. V was shortened by 2 bases and J by 1 base, with 5 bases between the two germline ends. The CDR3 here is CASSLSGNTEAFF. CDR3 sequence (DNA): TGTGCCAGCAGCTTATCCGGGAACACTGAAGCTTTCTTT.

The V gene is TRBV7-9, the J gene TRBJ2-4; a possible D gene is TRBD2 (5 bases). Germline CDR1 is SEHNR and CDR2 is FQNEAQ (reference sequence). Trimming left V 1 base short and J 1 base short, with 11 bases between. The CDR3 consists of 16 residues. The CDR3: CASSLGPGIAKNIQYF. CDR3 DNA: TGTGCCAGCAGCTTAGGTCCCGGGATCGCCAAAAACATTCAGTACTTC.